The following is a T cell receptor beta chain sequence with its context. Its antigen remains unidentified. Sorted-subset replicate PCR reactions were performed with about 200 ng DNA, corresponding to roughly 30,000 T cell genomes. Assay: immunoSEQ multiplex PCR; the TCRdb copy retains only in-frame clones and omits some. In the table there are approximately 2.5 million clones, roughly 93% of which are singletons. The CDR3 is made up of 13 amino acids. Germline CDR1 reads LNHDA; CDR2 reads SQIVND (reference sequence). Deletions cut 6 bases from V and 4 bases from J, with 12 bases between. This specimen comes from a study of shared clonotypes between healthy human individuals. As for the study in general: Each donor contributed plates that comprised three CD4 naive, three CD4 memory, two CD8 naive and one CD8 memory. Study-level points and caveats: Incompleteness in sorted-subset sequencing, despite large depth, was shown by rarefaction.

The origin of this receptor is a man younger than 35 in good health. Some clones in this sample may be carry-over from other donors' samples. The chain uses TRBV19 and TRBJ1-2; D is perhaps TRBD1 (5 bases). Sequenced input: naive CD4+ T cells from PBMCs. As to subset: CD45RA+ positively selected. CDR3 protein: CASRRQRGYGYTF. The CDR3 nucleotides read TGTGCCAGTAGGAGGCAGAGGGGCTATGGCTACACCTTC.